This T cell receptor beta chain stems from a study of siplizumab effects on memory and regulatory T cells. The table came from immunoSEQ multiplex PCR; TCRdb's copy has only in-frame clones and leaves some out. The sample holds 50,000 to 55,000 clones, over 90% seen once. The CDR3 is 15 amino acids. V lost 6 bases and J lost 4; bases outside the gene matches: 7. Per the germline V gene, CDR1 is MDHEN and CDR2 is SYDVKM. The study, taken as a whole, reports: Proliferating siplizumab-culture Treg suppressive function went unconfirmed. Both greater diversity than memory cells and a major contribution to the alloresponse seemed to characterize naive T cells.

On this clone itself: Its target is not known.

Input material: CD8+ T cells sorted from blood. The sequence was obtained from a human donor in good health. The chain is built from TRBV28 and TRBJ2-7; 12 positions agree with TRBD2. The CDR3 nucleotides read TGTGCCAGCAGACAGACTAGCGGGAGAATATACGAGCAGTACTTC. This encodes CASRQTSGRIYEQYF. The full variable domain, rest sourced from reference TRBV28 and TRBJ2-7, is DVKVTQSSRYLVKRTGEKVFLECVQDMDHENMFWYRQDPGLGLRLIYFSYDVKMKEKGDIPEGYSVSREKKERFSLILESASTNQTSMYLCASRQTSGRIYEQYFGPGTRLTVT.